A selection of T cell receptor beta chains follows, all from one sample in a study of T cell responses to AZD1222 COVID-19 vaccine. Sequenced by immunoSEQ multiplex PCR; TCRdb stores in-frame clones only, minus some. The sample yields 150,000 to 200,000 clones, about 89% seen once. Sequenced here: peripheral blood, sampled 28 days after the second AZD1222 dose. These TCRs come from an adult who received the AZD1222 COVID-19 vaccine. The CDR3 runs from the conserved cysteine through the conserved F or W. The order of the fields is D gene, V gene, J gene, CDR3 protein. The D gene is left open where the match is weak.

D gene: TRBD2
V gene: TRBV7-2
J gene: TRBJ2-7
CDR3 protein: CASSLGLAGTYEQYF

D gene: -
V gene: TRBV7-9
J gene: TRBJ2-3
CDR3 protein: CASSPSRMGDTQYF

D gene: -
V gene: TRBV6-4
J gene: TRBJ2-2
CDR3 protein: CASSAGATGELFF

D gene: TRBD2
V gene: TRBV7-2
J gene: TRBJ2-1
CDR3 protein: CASSQLADTSGLQFF

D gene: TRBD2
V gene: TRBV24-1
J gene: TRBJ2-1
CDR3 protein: CATATSGRGEQFF

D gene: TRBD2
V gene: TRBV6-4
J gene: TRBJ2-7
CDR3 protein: CASSPGTSGIDEQYF

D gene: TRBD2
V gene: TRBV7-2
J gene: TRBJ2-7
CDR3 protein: CASSLGGLAGGYEQYF

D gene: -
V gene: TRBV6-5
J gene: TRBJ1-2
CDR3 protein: CASSYGRTNYGYTF

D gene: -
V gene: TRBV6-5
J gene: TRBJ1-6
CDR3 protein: CASSYSTSPFDSPLHF

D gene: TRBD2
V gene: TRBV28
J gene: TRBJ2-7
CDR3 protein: CASSPPQREGIYEQYF

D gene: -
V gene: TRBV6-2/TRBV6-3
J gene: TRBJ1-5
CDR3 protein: CASSPKFRVGSNQPQHF

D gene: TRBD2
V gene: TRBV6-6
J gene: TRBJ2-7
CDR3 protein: CASSRLAEYEQYF

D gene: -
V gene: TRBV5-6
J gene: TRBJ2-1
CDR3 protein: CASTQRFYNEQFF

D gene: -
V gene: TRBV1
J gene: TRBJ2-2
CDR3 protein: CTSSQDLAGVTGELFF

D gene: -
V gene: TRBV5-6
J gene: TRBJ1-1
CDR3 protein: CASSLTFFGNEAFF

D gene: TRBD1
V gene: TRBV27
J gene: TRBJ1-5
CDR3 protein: CASSRQGNNQPQHF

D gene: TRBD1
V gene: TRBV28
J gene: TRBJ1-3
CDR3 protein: CASRLRTGNSGNTIYF

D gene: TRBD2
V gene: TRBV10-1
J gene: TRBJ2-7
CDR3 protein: CASSAGGDYEQYF

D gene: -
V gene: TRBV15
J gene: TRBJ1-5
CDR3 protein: CATSRDFDQPQHF

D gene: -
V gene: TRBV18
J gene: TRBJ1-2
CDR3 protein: CASSPQDGGIYGYTF

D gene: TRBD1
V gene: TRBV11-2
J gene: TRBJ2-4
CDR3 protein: CASSSRPGQGAIQYF

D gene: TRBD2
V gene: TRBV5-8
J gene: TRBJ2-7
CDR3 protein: CASRSRASGDYEQYF

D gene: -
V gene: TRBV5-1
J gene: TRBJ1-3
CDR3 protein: CASSSDSTGNTIYF

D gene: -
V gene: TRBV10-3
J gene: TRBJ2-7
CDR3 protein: CAISELQAGWEQYF

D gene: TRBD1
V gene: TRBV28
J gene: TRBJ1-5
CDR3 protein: CASSSTGSNQPQHF

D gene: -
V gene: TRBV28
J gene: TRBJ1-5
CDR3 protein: CASSLSSGSLAPQHF

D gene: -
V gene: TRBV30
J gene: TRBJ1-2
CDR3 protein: CAWSRGGRGYTF

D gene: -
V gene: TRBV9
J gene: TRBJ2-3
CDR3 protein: CASSVEGPGTDTQYF

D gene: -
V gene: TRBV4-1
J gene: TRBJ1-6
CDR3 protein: CASSQARQYNSPLHF

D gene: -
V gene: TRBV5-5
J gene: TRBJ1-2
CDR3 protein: CASSPPPSWVGGYTF

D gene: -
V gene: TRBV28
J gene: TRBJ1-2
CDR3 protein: CASSQDGTNGNYGYTF

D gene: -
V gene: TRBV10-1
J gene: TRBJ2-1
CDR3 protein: CASSEKGLRGVFF

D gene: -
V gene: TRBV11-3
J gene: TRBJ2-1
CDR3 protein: CASSFQPLAGRNEQFF

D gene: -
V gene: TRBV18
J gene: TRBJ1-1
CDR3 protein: CASSLSKGYTEAFF

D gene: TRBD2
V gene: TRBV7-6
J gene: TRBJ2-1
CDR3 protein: CASSFSSGSYNEQFF

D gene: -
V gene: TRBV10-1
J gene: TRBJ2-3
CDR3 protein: CASSDNGRHTDTQYF

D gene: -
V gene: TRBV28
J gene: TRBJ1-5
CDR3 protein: CASSLSGRGDQPQHF

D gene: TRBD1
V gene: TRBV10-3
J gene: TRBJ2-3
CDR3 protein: CAISPVTGGADTQYF

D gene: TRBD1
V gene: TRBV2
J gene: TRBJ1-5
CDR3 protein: CASSPGGFQPQHF

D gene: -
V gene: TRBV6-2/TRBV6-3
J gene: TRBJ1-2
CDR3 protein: CASSPSSNYGYTF

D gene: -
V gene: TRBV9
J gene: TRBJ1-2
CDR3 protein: CASSVVSGNYGYTF

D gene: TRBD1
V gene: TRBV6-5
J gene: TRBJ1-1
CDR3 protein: CASSLTDRVYTEAFF

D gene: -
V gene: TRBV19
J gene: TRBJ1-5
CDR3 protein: CASSMFRAGNQPQHF

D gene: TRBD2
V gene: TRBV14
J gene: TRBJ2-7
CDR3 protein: CASSQFLAAPYEQYF

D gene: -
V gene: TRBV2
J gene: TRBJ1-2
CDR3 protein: CASSFTNYGYTF

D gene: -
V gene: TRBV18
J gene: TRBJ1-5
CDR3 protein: CASSPSRDIQPQHF

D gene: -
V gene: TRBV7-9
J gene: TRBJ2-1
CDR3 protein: CASSPPSYNEQFF

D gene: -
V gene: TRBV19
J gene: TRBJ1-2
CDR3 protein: CASSIGGRAPYGYTF

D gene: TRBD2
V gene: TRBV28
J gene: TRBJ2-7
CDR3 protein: CASTRTSTYEQYF

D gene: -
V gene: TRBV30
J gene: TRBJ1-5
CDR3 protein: CAWSDGYHNQPQHF

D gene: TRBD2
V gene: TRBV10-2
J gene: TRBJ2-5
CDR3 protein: CASSRLAGGRETQYF

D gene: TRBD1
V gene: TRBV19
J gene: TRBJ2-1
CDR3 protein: CASSRDRAPYNEQFF

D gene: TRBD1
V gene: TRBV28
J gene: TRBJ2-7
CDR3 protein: CASSPAGTEFYEQYF

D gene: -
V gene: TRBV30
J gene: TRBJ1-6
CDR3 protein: CAWTRRKGSSYNSPLHF

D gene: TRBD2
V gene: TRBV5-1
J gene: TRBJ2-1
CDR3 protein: CASSLPSSGSYNEQFF

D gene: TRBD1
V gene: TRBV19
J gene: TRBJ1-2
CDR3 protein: CASSPGQGRGYTF

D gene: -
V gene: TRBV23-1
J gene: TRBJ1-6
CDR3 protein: CASTGHYNSPLHF

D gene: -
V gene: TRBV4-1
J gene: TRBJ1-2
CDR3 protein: CASSPIDRDVTF

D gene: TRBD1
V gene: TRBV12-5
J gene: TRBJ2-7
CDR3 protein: CASGLEGQAHSYEQYF